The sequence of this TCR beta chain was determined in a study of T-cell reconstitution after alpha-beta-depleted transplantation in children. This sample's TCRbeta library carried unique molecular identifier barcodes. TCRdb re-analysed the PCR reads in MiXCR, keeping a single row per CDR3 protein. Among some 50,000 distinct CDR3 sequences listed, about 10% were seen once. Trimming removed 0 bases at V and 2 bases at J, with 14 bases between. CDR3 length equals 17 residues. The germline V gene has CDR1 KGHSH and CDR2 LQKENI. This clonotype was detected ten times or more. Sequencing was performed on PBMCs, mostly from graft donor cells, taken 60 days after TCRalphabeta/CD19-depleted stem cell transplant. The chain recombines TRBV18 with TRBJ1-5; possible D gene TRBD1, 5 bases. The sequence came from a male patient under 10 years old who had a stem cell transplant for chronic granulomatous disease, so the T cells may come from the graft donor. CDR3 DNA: TGTGCCAGCTCACCACCGGCCAGGGAAGGACGCAATCAGCCCCAGCATTTT. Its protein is CASSPPAREGRNQPQHF. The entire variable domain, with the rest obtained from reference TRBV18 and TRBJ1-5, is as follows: NAGVMQNPRHLVRRRGQEARLRCSPMKGHSHVYWYRQLPEEGLKFMVYLQKENIIDESGMPKERFSAEFPKEGPSILRIQQVVRGDSAAYFCASSPPAREGRNQPQHFGDGTRLSIL.